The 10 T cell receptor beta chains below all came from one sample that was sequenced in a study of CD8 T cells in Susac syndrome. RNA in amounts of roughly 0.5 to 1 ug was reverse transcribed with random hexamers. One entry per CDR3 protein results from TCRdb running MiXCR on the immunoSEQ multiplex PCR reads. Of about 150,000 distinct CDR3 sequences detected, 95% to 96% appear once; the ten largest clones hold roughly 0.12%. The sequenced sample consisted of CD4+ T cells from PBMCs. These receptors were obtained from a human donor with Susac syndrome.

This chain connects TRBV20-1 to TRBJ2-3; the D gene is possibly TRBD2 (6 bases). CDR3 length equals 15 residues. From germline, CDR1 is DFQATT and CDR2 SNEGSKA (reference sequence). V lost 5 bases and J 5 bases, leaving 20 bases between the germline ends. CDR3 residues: CSAGRLVASLDTQYF. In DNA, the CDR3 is TGCAGTGCTGGAAGACTAGTGGCGTCACTAGATACGCAGTATTTT.

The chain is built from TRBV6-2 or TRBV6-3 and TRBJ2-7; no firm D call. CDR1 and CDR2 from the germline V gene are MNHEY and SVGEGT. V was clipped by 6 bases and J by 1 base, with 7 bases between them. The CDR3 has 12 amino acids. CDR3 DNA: TGTGCCAGCAGGCGACGGTCCTACGAGCAGTACTTC. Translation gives CASRRRSYEQYF.

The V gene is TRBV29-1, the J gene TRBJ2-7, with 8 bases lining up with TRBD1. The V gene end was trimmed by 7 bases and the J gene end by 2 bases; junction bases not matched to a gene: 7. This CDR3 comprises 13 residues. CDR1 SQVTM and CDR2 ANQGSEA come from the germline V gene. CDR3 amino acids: CSGRDRSTYEQYF. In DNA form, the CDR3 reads TGCAGCGGGAGGGACAGGTCAACCTACGAGCAGTACTTC.

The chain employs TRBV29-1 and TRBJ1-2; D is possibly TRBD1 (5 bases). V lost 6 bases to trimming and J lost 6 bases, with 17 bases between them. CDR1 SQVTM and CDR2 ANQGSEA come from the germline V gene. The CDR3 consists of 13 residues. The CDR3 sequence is CSVRDGELHGYTF. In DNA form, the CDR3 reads TGCAGCGTCAGGGACGGGGAACTGCATGGCTACACCTTC.

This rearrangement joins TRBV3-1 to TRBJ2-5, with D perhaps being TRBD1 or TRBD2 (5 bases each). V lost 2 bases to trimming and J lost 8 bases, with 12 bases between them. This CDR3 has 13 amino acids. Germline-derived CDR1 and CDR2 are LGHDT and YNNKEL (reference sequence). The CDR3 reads CASSQMRGRTQYF. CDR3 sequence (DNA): TGTGCCAGCAGCCAAATGAGGGGCCGCACCCAGTACTTC.

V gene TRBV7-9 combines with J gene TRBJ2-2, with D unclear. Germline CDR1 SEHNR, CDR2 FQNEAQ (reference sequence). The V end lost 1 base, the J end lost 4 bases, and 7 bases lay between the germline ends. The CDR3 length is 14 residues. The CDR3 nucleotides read TGTGCCAGCAGCTTAGATCAAATCACCGGGGAGCTGTTTTTT. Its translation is CASSLDQITGELFF.

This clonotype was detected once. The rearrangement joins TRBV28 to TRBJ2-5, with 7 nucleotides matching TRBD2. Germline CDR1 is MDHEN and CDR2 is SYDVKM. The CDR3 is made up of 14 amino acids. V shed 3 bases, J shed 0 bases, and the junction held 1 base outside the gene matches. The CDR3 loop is CASSFGGNQETQYF. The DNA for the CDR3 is TGTGCCAGCAGTTTCGGGGGGAACCAAGAGACCCAGTACTTC. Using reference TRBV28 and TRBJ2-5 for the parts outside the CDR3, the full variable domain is DVKVTQSSRYLVKRTGEKVFLECVQDMDHENMFWYRQDPGLGLRLIYFSYDVKMKEKGDIPEGYSVSREKKERFSLILESASTNQTSMYLCASSFGGNQETQYFGPGTRLLVL.

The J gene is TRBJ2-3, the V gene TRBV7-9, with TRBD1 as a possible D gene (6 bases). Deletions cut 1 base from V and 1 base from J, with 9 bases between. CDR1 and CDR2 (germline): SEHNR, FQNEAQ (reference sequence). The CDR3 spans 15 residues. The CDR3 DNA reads TGTGCCAGCAGCTTAGACAGGGTAGGCACAGATACGCAGTATTTT. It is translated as CASSLDRVGTDTQYF.

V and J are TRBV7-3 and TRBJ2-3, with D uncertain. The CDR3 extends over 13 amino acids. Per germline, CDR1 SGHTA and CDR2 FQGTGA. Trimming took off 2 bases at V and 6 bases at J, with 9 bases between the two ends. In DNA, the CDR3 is TGTGCCAGCAGCTTACGAGAGGCCGATACGCAGTATTTT. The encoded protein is CASSLREADTQYF.

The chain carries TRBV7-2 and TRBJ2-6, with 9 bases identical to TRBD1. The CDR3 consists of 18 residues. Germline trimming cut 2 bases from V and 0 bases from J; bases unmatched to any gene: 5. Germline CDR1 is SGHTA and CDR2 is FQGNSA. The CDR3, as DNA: TGTGCCAGCAGCTTATATGGGACAGGGTCCTCTGGGGCCAACGTCCTGACTTTC. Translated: CASSLYGTGSSGANVLTF.